These 26 T cell receptor beta chains were all obtained from the same sample, sequenced in a study of follicular helper T cells after annual influenza vaccination. Measured with immunoSEQ multiplex PCR; TCRdb has only the in-frame clones, and not every one. The profile shows around 10,000 clones, more than 60% of them singletons. This sample comprised CXCR5- memory CD4+ T cells sorted from blood, obtained 6 weeks after influenza vaccination. The source of these receptors is an adult who received the influenza vaccine.

This clone was detected once. V is TRBV6-5 and J is TRBJ2-1, with 9 bases identical to TRBD2. The J segment lost 6 bases and the V segment lost 2 bases, leaving 5 bases of the junction unmatched. Germline values: CDR1 MNHEY, CDR2 SVGAGI. This CDR3 has 15 residues. This chain's CDR3 is CASSYPGLAGNEQFF. The DNA of the CDR3 is TGTGCCAGCAGTTACCCGGGACTAGCTGGCAATGAGCAGTTCTTC.

Only a few counts were recorded for this clone. The CDR3 here is CASRNQMNSPLHF. Written as DNA, the CDR3 is TGTGCCAGCAGAAATCAAATGAATTCACCCCTCCACTTT. The chain combines TRBV6-5 with TRBJ1-6; D is uncertain. In germline, CDR1 is MNHEY, CDR2 SVGAGI. The V end lost 6 bases, the J end lost 7 bases, and 10 bases lay between the germline ends. This CDR3 region has 13 residues.

In its sample, this clone was seen once. The chain links TRBV4-1 to TRBJ2-3, with no clear D. Trimming removed 0 bases from V and 4 bases from J, with 11 bases in between. The CDR3 sequence is 15 residues long. Germline CDR1 and CDR2: MGHRA and YSYEKL. CDR3 nucleotide sequence: TGCGCCAGCAGCCAAGATGTCCTTGCGGCAGATACGCAGTATTTT. Encoded protein: CASSQDVLAADTQYF.

V gene TRBV11-3 combines with J gene TRBJ2-7, with D unresolved. CDR1 is SGHNT, CDR2 YENEEA, per germline. With 5 bases removed from V and 0 bases from J, the gap between germline ends came to 11 bases. This CDR3 contains 14 residues. The DNA of the CDR3 is TGTGCCAGCAGCCAAAGCCATGCCTCCTACGAGCAGTACTTC. Amino acids: CASSQSHASYEQYF.

This clone has a handful of counts. The CDR3 bases are TGTGCCAGCAGCTCCCGGGACGGCTCACCCCTCCACTTT. As protein: CASSSRDGSPLHF. The chain recombines TRBV11-3 with TRBJ1-6, with a tentative D call TRBD1 (5 bases). The germline CDR1 and CDR2 sequences are SGHNT and YENEEA. There are 13 residues in the CDR3. Trimming removed 4 bases at V and 10 bases at J, with 11 bases between.

This chain uses TRBV9 with TRBJ2-3; the D gene is possibly TRBD1 (5 bases). The V gene's germline CDR1 is SGDLS and CDR2 YYNGEE. There are 15 residues in the CDR3. V shed 0 bases and J shed 2 bases, with 10 bases lying between them. The CDR3 DNA sequence: TGTGCCAGCAGCGTAGAATCAGGGATCACAGATACGCAGTATTTT. This sequence encodes CASSVESGITDTQYF.

The J gene is TRBJ2-2, the V gene TRBV29-1; D uncertain. Trimming left V 4 bases short and J 7 bases short, with 7 bases between. The germline V gene encodes CDR1 SQVTM and CDR2 ANQGSEA. The CDR3 covers 11 residues. CDR3 nucleotide sequence: TGCAGCGTTGGTCAAATCGGGGAGCTGTTTTTT. Translating it yields CSVGQIGELFF.

The V call is TRBV21-1, the J call TRBJ2-1; TRBD2, the table's D call, was not compared with the DNA. TRBV21-1 is recorded as a pseudogene. The CDR3 sequence is 16 residues long. The CDR3: CASSKHRTSGYNEQFF. The CDR3 region has the DNA TGTGCCAGCAGCAAGCACCGGACTAGCGGATACAATGAGCAGTTCTTC.

The chain couples TRBV6-6 to TRBJ1-3; D is uncertain. V lost 4 bases, J lost 0 bases, and 4 bases lay in between. There are 13 residues in the CDR3. Per the germline V gene, CDR1 is MNHNY and CDR2 is SVGAGI (reference sequence). The CDR3 DNA reads TGTGCCAGCAGTTCCTCCTCTGGAAACACCATATATTTT. Translated: CASSSSSGNTIYF.

In nucleotides, the CDR3 is TGTGCCAGCAGCCCACGGCGGAACACTGAAGCTTTCTTT. Its translation is CASSPRRNTEAFF. This chain joins TRBV7-2 and TRBJ1-1; D gene uncertain. The length of the CDR3 is 13 residues. The germline CDR1 and CDR2 sequences are SGHTA and FQGNSA. The V end was cut by 5 bases, the J end by 1 base, with 8 bases between.

The V call is TRBV7-3, the J call TRBJ2-3; D is perhaps TRBD1 (7 bases). Trimming cost V 2 bases and J 2 bases, with 14 bases left between them. Germline CDR1 SGHTA, CDR2 FQGTGA. This CDR3 comprises 16 residues. The CDR3 region has the DNA TGTGCCAGCAGCTTACAGGGGGGAACTATCACAGATACGCAGTATTTT. The encoded protein is CASSLQGGTITDTQYF.

The chain recombines TRBV4-2 with TRBJ2-2; D uncertain. V lost 2 bases, J lost 9 bases, and 25 bases lay in between. From germline, CDR1 is LGHNA and CDR2 YNFKEQ. The CDR3 spans 18 residues. CDR3 protein: CASSQQNDPRTSGRELFF. CDR3 coding DNA: TGTGCCAGCAGCCAACAGAACGATCCTCGAACGTCCGGTCGGGAGCTGTTTTTT.

The rearrangement links TRBV7-9 to TRBJ2-1; D gene uncertain. The CDR3 has 14 amino acids. Trimming shortened V by 5 bases and J by 6 bases, and 14 bases separated the two germline ends. CDR1 is SEHNR and CDR2 is FQNEAQ in the germline V gene (reference sequence). The DNA of the CDR3 is TGTGCCAGCAGCCCCTCAGGCGTAGCCAATGAGCAGTTCTTC. Protein sequence: CASSPSGVANEQFF.

This clone was detected only a few times. The chain recombines TRBV7-3 with TRBJ1-6, with D perhaps matching TRBD1 (5 bases). The CDR3 totals 18 residues. V gave up 6 bases and J gave up 0 bases, with 18 bases separating them. The germline V gene encodes CDR1 SGHTA and CDR2 FQGTGA. The CDR3 DNA sequence: TGTGCCAGCAGACATGTCTGGGGGAAAAGCTCCTATAATTCACCCCTCCACTTT. Its protein is CASRHVWGKSSYNSPLHF.

The chain is built from TRBV7-7 and TRBJ2-5; no reliable D call. The CDR3 is made up of 14 amino acids. Trimming removed 5 bases at V and 0 bases at J, with 10 bases between. Germline CDR1 and CDR2: SSHAT and FNYEAQ (reference sequence). CDR3 in amino acids: CASSVGSHQETQYF. The CDR3 DNA reads TGTGCCAGCAGCGTCGGCAGCCACCAAGAGACCCAGTACTTC.

This clone was counted a few times. This chain uses TRBV6-5 with TRBJ1-6; 9 bases fit TRBD1. Germline CDR1 reads MNHEY; CDR2 reads SVGAGI. V trimming: 5 bases; J trimming: 11 bases; junction bases outside the gene matches: 7. This CDR3 has 14 residues. The CDR3 coding sequence is TGTGCCAGCAGTACACGGACAGGGGTGGCACCCCTCCACTTT. This encodes CASSTRTGVAPLHF.

The chain has TRBV29-1 and TRBJ1-1, with TRBD1 identical over 7 bases. V shed 7 bases and J 0 bases; nucleotides not matched to a gene: 5. Per germline, CDR1 SQVTM and CDR2 ANQGSEA. This CDR3 is 13 amino acids long. The CDR3 coding sequence is TGCAGCGCCCCGGGACAGTTGAACACTGAAGCTTTCTTT. Amino acids: CSAPGQLNTEAFF. The variable domain in full, with the rest retrieved from reference TRBV29-1 and TRBJ1-1, is SAVISQKPSRDICQRGTSLTIQCQVDSQVTMMFWYRQQPGQSLTLIATANQGSEATYESGFVIDKFPISRPNLTFSTLTVSNMSPEDSSIYLCSAPGQLNTEAFFGQGTRLTVV.

CDR3 nucleotides: TGTGCCATCAGTGAGGGGGGAAGGACCTATAATTCACCCCTCCACTTT. This translates into CAISEGGRTYNSPLHF. The chain uses TRBV10-3 and TRBJ1-6; D is perhaps TRBD1 (5 bases). This CDR3 is 16 amino acids long. V was cut by 2 bases and J by 2 bases, with 10 bases left in between. Germline CDR1 ENHRY, CDR2 SYGVKD.

For the CDR3, the DNA is TGTGCCAGCAGTTTATCATGGGGGACCAAAAACATTCAGTACTTC. The encoded protein is CASSLSWGTKNIQYF. The chain recombines TRBV27 with TRBJ2-4, with D perhaps assigned TRBD1 or TRBD2 (5 bases each). This CDR3 region has 15 residues. The germline CDR1 and CDR2 sequences are MNHEY and SMNVEV (reference sequence). With 0 bases removed from V and 2 bases from J, the gap between germline ends came to 8 bases.

The chain carries TRBV11-2 and TRBJ1-2; TRBD1 might be the D (6 bases). The CDR3 consists of 15 residues. The V end was cut by 1 base, the J end by 4 bases, with 13 bases between. The V gene's germline CDR1 is SGHAT and CDR2 FQNNGV. CDR3 nucleotides: TGTGCCAGCAGCTTAGTTTCTGGGGGCAGCTATGGCTACACCTTC. Amino acid sequence: CASSLVSGGSYGYTF.

This chain connects TRBV7-3 to TRBJ2-7; D not certain. Trimming shortened V by 5 bases and J by 0 bases, and 14 bases separated the two germline ends. There are 15 residues in the CDR3. Germline assignment: CDR1 SGHTA and CDR2 FQGTGA. The CDR3, as DNA: TGTGCCAGCAGCCCCTCTTCTGGTTTCTCCTACGAGCAGTACTTC. It codes for CASSPSSGFSYEQYF.

This clone was found a few times. The same CDR3 is also encoded by other DNA sequences in this sample. The chain carries TRBV5-1 and TRBJ2-2; 7 bases agree with TRBD2. This CDR3 has 15 residues. CDR1 is SGHRS and CDR2 is YFSETQ in the germline V gene. J lost 2 bases, V lost 0 bases, and 1 base had no gene match. The CDR3 bases are TGCGCCAGCAGCTTGGAAGCGGGAAACACCGGGGAGCTGTTTTTT. This gives the protein CASSLEAGNTGELFF.

This chain links TRBV7-9 with TRBJ2-3, with 8 bases identical to TRBD2. CDR3 length: 17 amino acids. Looked up from germline, CDR1 is SEHNR and CDR2 is FQNEAQ (reference sequence). J was trimmed by 2 bases and V by 5 bases; bases with no gene match: 12. This CDR3 reads CASSLRGSGANTDTQYF. The CDR3 coding sequence is TGTGCCAGCAGCCTCAGAGGTAGCGGGGCGAACACAGATACGCAGTATTTT. Full variable domain (rest looked up from reference TRBV7-9 and TRBJ2-3): DTGVSQNPRHKITKRGQNVTFRCDPISEHNRLYWYRQTLGQGPEFLTYFQNEAQLEKSRLLSDRFSAERPKGSFSTLEIQRTEQGDSAMYLCASSLRGSGANTDTQYFGPGTRLTVL.

The CDR3 loop is CASSLSIRGWGYTF. As DNA, the CDR3 is TGTGCCAGCAGTTTGTCTATTAGGGGCTGGGGCTACACCTTC. The J gene is TRBJ1-2, the V gene TRBV27; possibly TRBD1 for D (5 bases). Germline CDR1 MNHEY, CDR2 SMNVEV (reference sequence). The CDR3 runs to 14 residues. The V end was cut by 3 bases, the J end by 8 bases, with 16 bases between.

The chain employs TRBV6-5 and TRBJ2-7; D possibly corresponds to TRBD1 (6 bases). V gave up 6 bases and J gave up 4 bases, with 19 bases separating them. CDR3 length equals 15 residues. From germline, CDR1 is MNHEY and CDR2 SVGAGI. CDR3 sequence reads: CASSRTQQGGYEQYF. For the CDR3, the DNA is TGTGCCAGCAGCCGAACCCAACAGGGTGGGTACGAGCAGTACTTC.

The gene calls are TRBV5-4 and TRBJ2-2, with D perhaps matching TRBD1 (6 bases). The CDR3 length is 14 residues. V shed 5 bases and J shed 8 bases, with 16 bases lying between them. CDR1 SGHNT and CDR2 YYREEE come from the germline V gene (reference sequence). This CDR3 reads CASRPTTGQGELFF. The CDR3 DNA is TGTGCCAGCAGGCCTACCACAGGGCAGGGGGAGCTGTTTTTT.